Presented here are 5 T cell receptor beta chains from one specimen sequenced in a study of technical replicates of blood from a handful of donors. The method was immunoSEQ multiplex PCR; TCRdb's version includes in-frame clones alone and lacks a portion of them. The repertoire holds about 79,000 clones, approximately 91% seen once, with 0.3% to 0.45% in the top ten. Material for sequencing was T cells isolated from PBMCs. The receptors come from a human donor in good health. Some clones in this sample may be carry-over from other donors' samples.

This chain uses TRBV7-8 with TRBJ1-4, with 7 bases matching TRBD1. With 2 bases clipped from V and 10 bases from J, the junction kept 7 bases outside the gene matches. Looked up from germline, CDR1 is SGHVS and CDR2 is FQNEAQ. This CDR3 has 14 amino acids. The CDR3 coding sequence is TGTGCCAGCAGCTTAATACAGGGGAGTAGAAAACTGTTTTTT. Amino acid sequence: CASSLIQGSRKLFF. Together with reference TRBV7-8 and TRBJ1-4, the CDR3 gives the full variable domain: GAGVSQSPRYKVAKRGQDVALRCDPISGHVSLFWYQQALGQGPEFLTYFQNEAQLDKSGLPSDRFFAERPEGSVSTLKIQRTQQEDSAVYLCASSLIQGSRKLFFGSGTQLSVL.

The V call is TRBV28, the J call TRBJ2-3; 9 nucleotides line up with TRBD1. Trimming removed 6 bases from V and 4 bases from J; junction bases left unmatched: 8. The germline V gene has CDR1 MDHEN and CDR2 SYDVKM. The CDR3 is made up of 15 amino acids. The CDR3 is CASSPPRDRADTQYF. The DNA of the CDR3 is TGTGCCAGCAGCCCTCCCCGGGACAGGGCAGATACGCAGTATTTT.

Notes on this clone: The same CDR3 arises from other DNA sequences in this sample as well. The rearrangement joins TRBV7-9 to TRBJ2-3; a possible D gene is TRBD1 (5 bases). Germline CDR1 SEHNR, CDR2 FQNEAQ (reference sequence). The CDR3 loop spans 15 amino acids. The ends were cut back, 5 bases at V and 0 bases at J, with 12 bases in the middle. The CDR3 bases are TGTGCCAGCAGCCCCCCAGGGATTAGCACAGATACGCAGTATTTT. This translates into CASSPPGISTDTQYF. The whole variable domain, filled in from reference TRBV7-9 and TRBJ2-3, reads DTGVSQNPRHKITKRGQNVTFRCDPISEHNRLYWYRQTLGQGPEFLTYFQNEAQLEKSRLLSDRFSAERPKGSFSTLEIQRTEQGDSAMYLCASSPPGISTDTQYFGPGTRLTVL.

The chain uses TRBV25-1 and TRBJ2-1; the D is unclear. V was pared by 8 bases and J by 3 bases, with 14 bases between. Germline CDR1 reads MGHDK; CDR2 reads SYGVNS. The CDR3 length is 14 residues. This chain's CDR3 is CASGSTLYYNEQFF. DNA of the CDR3: TGTGCCAGCGGTAGTACGCTCTACTACAATGAGCAGTTCTTC.

A note on this clone: Other DNA sequences within the sample encode an identical CDR3. The V gene is TRBV7-9, the J gene TRBJ2-7; 9 positions agree with TRBD1. The CDR3 runs to 14 residues. CDR1 is SEHNR and CDR2 is FQNEAQ in the germline V gene (reference sequence). Trimming removed 1 base from V and 5 bases from J; junction bases left unmatched: 3. For the CDR3, the DNA is TGTGCCAGCAGCTTAGGACAGGGGGTGAACGAGCAGTACTTC. As protein: CASSLGQGVNEQYF.